The 26 T cell receptor beta chains below come from one sample, sequenced in a study of chemoradiotherapy in HPV16-positive cancers. Produced via immunoSEQ multiplex PCR; TCRdb's table is partial and in-frame only. The sample yields approximately 12,000 clones, roughly four fifths seen once. The sample here was taken from a patient who underwent chemoradiotherapy. The receptors stem from a human donor with HPV-associated anogenital cancer.

The chain recombines TRBV27 with TRBJ2-1; TRBD2 aligns across 8 bases. CDR1 MNHEY and CDR2 SMNVEV come from the germline V gene (reference sequence). After removal of 0 bases from V and 4 bases from J, the junction contained 5 bases not matched to a gene. The CDR3 extends over 16 amino acids. The CDR3, as DNA: TGTGCCAGCAGTTTATCGATAGCGGGACTTTACAATGAGCAGTTCTTC. Translation gives CASSLSIAGLYNEQFF.

This chain links TRBV28 with TRBJ2-1, with 15 bases aligning to TRBD2. The V gene's germline CDR1 is MDHEN and CDR2 SYDVKM. The V and J ends lost 5 bases and 7 bases, in that order; junction bases with no gene match: 6. The CDR3 is made up of 16 amino acids. CDR3 residues: CASSQVGTSGGNEQFF. DNA of the CDR3: TGTGCCAGCAGTCAGGTGGGGACTAGCGGGGGGAATGAGCAGTTCTTC.

The chain recombines TRBV19 with TRBJ1-4; perhaps TRBD1 as D (5 bases). The CDR3 is 16 amino acids. V lost 4 bases and J 0 bases, leaving 12 bases between the germline ends. From germline, CDR1 is LNHDA and CDR2 SQIVND (reference sequence). For the CDR3, the DNA is TGTGCCAGTAGTACGACAGCCCACACAACTAATGAAAAACTGTTTTTT. Translation: CASSTTAHTTNEKLFF.

The chain is built from TRBV5-5 and TRBJ2-7, with D tentatively TRBD2 (6 bases). V was trimmed by 0 bases and J by 3 bases, leaving 7 bases between them. Germline V gene lookup returns CDR1 SGHKS and CDR2 YYEKEE (reference sequence). There are 13 residues in the CDR3. The CDR3 DNA is TGTGCCAGCAGCTTGGGGGGAGGCTACGAGCAGTACTTC. Its translation: CASSLGGGYEQYF. Full variable domain (outside the CDR3, taken from reference TRBV5-5 and TRBJ2-7): DAGVTQSPTHLIKTRGQQVTLRCSPISGHKSVSWYQQVLGQGPQFIFQYYEKEERGRGNFPDRFSARQFPNYSSELNVNALLLGDSALYLCASSLGGGYEQYFGPGTRLTVT.

This chain links TRBV5-1 with TRBJ1-1; possible D gene TRBD1, 5 bases. This CDR3 region has 17 residues. Germline loops: CDR1 SGHRS, CDR2 YFSETQ. V lost 1 base and J 2 bases, leaving 18 bases between the germline ends. The CDR3 DNA follows: TGCGCCAGCAGCTTGAGGGGCGGGTTGACCCTCAACACTGAAGCTTTCTTT. Protein product: CASSLRGGLTLNTEAFF. Based on the CDR3 plus reference TRBV5-1 and TRBJ1-1, the full variable domain is KAGVTQTPRYLIKTRGQQVTLSCSPISGHRSVSWYQQTPGQGLQFLFEYFSETQRNKGNFPGRFSGRQFSNSRSEMNVSTLELGDSALYLCASSLRGGLTLNTEAFFGQGTRLTVV.

The table lists this clone with a count of one. This sequence joins TRBV15 and TRBJ2-7; D is perhaps TRBD1 or TRBD2 (6 bases each). The V gene lost 0 bases and the J gene lost 6 bases, with 15 bases spanning the gap. Germline CDR1 reads LNHNV; CDR2 reads YYDKDF (reference sequence). CDR3 length: 15 residues. The CDR3 sequence: CATSRELGGRSEQYF. CDR3 bases: TGTGCCACCAGCAGAGAATTGGGGGGCCGGTCCGAGCAGTACTTC.

This chain uses TRBV6-5 with TRBJ1-1; TRBD1 agrees at 8 bases. There are 14 residues in the CDR3. With 6 bases clipped from V and 4 bases from J, the junction kept 7 bases outside the gene matches. Germline V gene lookup returns CDR1 MNHEY and CDR2 SVGAGI. The CDR3 region is CASRLAQGGTEAFF. In DNA form, the CDR3 reads TGTGCCAGCAGACTGGCACAGGGGGGCACTGAAGCTTTCTTT.

The gene calls are TRBV19 and TRBJ1-1; D gene ambiguous. V was shortened by 3 bases and J by 2 bases, with 4 bases between the two germline ends. The CDR3 is 12 residues long. Germline CDR1 and CDR2: LNHDA and SQIVND (reference sequence). The DNA for the CDR3 is TGTGCCAGTAGTATGGGTAACACTGAAGCTTTCTTT. It codes for CASSMGNTEAFF.

The chain uses TRBV4-2 and TRBJ2-5; perhaps D is TRBD1 or TRBD2 (5 bases each). From germline, CDR1 is LGHNA and CDR2 YNFKEQ. V lost 5 bases and J 4 bases, leaving 11 bases between the germline ends. The CDR3 is 13 amino acids. This CDR3 reads CASSLEGRETQYF. CDR3 coding DNA: TGTGCCAGCAGCTTAGAGGGGCGAGAGACCCAGTACTTC.

The chain uses TRBV6-1 and TRBJ2-3; D gene unclear. CDR1 and CDR2 from the germline V gene are MNHNS and SASEGT. The CDR3 is 13 residues long. With 3 bases removed from V and 6 bases from J, the gap between germline ends came to 10 bases. The CDR3 sequence: CASSDGRGDTQYF. DNA for the CDR3: TGTGCCAGCAGTGACGGACGTGGCGATACGCAGTATTTT.

This clone appeared once. The rearrangement uses TRBV19 and TRBJ1-1; D unclear. Germline CDR1 and CDR2: LNHDA and SQIVND (reference sequence). Trimming took 1 base from V and 3 from J, leaving 12 bases between them. This CDR3 has 15 amino acids. CDR3 protein: CASSIGGLADTEAFF. CDR3 DNA: TGTGCCAGTAGTATAGGAGGACTTGCGGACACTGAAGCTTTCTTT.

CDR3 sequence (DNA): TGTGCCAGCTCACCGACGGACAGGGGGGACTCACCCCTCCACTTT. Translated: CASSPTDRGDSPLHF. This chain uses TRBV18 with TRBJ1-6; 10 bases are shared with TRBD1. The CDR3 totals 15 residues. V dropped 3 bases and J dropped 10; count of bases not matched to a gene: 6. Germline V gene lookup returns CDR1 KGHSH and CDR2 LQKENI.

The chain is built from TRBV11-2 and TRBJ1-6; perhaps TRBD1 as D (5 bases). V was cut by 0 bases and J by 6 bases, with 9 bases left in between. CDR3 length: 15 amino acids. Germline-derived CDR1 and CDR2 are SGHAT and FQNNGV. The CDR3 DNA is TGTGCCAGCAGCTTAGAGGCGGGACCTAATTCACCCCTCCACTTT. Translation: CASSLEAGPNSPLHF.

This clone was seen just once. The CDR3 loop is CASSSNLGGNTIYF. The CDR3 nucleotides are TGTGCCAGCAGCTCTAACCTGGGTGGAAACACCATATATTTT. This chain joins TRBV7-2 and TRBJ1-3; D is unresolved. V lost 4 bases and J lost 3, with 10 bases in between. The CDR3 runs 14 residues. The germline gives CDR1 SGHTA, CDR2 FQGNSA.

The chain recombines TRBV6-5 with TRBJ1-1; D uncertain. V lost 8 bases to trimming and J lost 0 bases, with 10 bases between them. Germline values: CDR1 MNHEY, CDR2 SVGAGI. CDR3 length equals 13 residues. CDR3 nucleotides: TGTGCCAGCCAACAGAGGATGAACACTGAAGCTTTCTTT. This translates into CASQQRMNTEAFF.

The sample holds a few counts of this clone. The chain employs TRBV19 and TRBJ1-4; D might be TRBD1 (5 bases). From germline, CDR1 is LNHDA and CDR2 SQIVND (reference sequence). Trimming took off 3 bases at V and 4 bases at J, with 15 bases between the two ends. The CDR3 length is 16 residues. The CDR3 region has the DNA TGTGCCAGTAGTATGAACCCGACAGTCAGTAATGAAAAACTGTTTTTT. Translated, it gives CASSMNPTVSNEKLFF.

The CDR3 sequence: CASTQSGTGKGFF. CDR3 bases: TGTGCCAGCACCCAATCCGGGACAGGCAAGGGGTTCTTC. The rearrangement links TRBV7-9 to TRBJ2-1, with 8 positions matching TRBD1. This CDR3 spans 13 amino acids. Germline assignment: CDR1 SEHNR and CDR2 FQNEAQ (reference sequence). V was clipped by 7 bases and J by 15 bases; unmatched bases: 14. The variable domain in full, completed from reference TRBV7-9 and TRBJ2-1, reads DTGVSQNPRHKITKRGQNVTFRCDPISEHNRLYWYRQTLGQGPEFLTYFQNEAQLEKSRLLSDRFSAERPKGSFSTLEIQRTEQGDSAMYLCASTQSGTGKGFFGPGTRLTVL.

The chain employs TRBV5-6 and TRBJ2-1; TRBD2 matches at 7 bases. From germline, CDR1 is SGHDT and CDR2 YYEEEE. This CDR3 region has 16 residues. V was pared by 2 bases and J by 2 bases, with 7 bases of the junction left unmatched. CDR3 nucleotides: TGTGCCAGCAGCTTCCCAAAGGCGGGGGCCTACAATGAGCAGTTCTTC. Protein sequence: CASSFPKAGAYNEQFF.

This sequence joins TRBV7-9 and TRBJ2-3; either TRBD1 or TRBD2 may fit D (5 bases each). V dropped 8 bases and J dropped 2 bases, with 14 bases sitting between them. The CDR3 has 14 residues. From germline, CDR1 is SEHNR and CDR2 FQNEAQ (reference sequence). As DNA, the CDR3 is TGTGCCAGCGTCGGGGCACTCTCCACAGATACGCAGTATTTT. This encodes CASVGALSTDTQYF.

This rearrangement joins TRBV6-5 to TRBJ1-3; D call uncertain. Germline values: CDR1 MNHEY, CDR2 SVGAGI. V lost 2 bases to trimming and J lost 1 base, with 3 bases between them. The CDR3 spans 13 residues. The CDR3 sequence is CASSYESGNTIYF. CDR3 coding DNA: TGTGCCAGCAGTTACGAGTCTGGAAACACCATATATTTT.

This clone was counted between two and nine times. V gene TRBV5-1 combines with J gene TRBJ1-2, with 8 bases identical to TRBD1. Unmatched junction bases numbered 3, after V lost 0 bases and J lost 8 bases. The CDR3 runs to 13 residues. In germline, CDR1 is SGHRS, CDR2 YFSETQ. The CDR3 DNA sequence: TGCGCCAGCAGCTTGGGACAGGGGAGAGGCTACACCTTC. Protein product: CASSLGQGRGYTF.

The gene calls are TRBV18 and TRBJ2-1, with TRBD1 as a possible D gene (6 bases). The CDR3 contains 15 residues. Trimming took 4 bases from V and 6 from J, leaving 16 bases between them. CDR1 is KGHSH, CDR2 LQKENI, per germline. The CDR3 DNA reads as TGTGCCAGCTCACTGGGACACCCCTCTAGCAATGAGCAGTTCTTC. Encoded protein: CASSLGHPSSNEQFF.

The chain joins TRBV5-1 to TRBJ2-1, with D perhaps given as TRBD1 or TRBD2 (5 bases each). The CDR3 length is 15 residues. In germline, CDR1 is SGHRS, CDR2 YFSETQ. V was cut by 2 bases and J by 2 bases, with 11 bases left in between. The CDR3 region is CASSFGARPYNEQFF. The CDR3 DNA follows: TGCGCCAGCAGCTTCGGGGCGAGGCCCTACAATGAGCAGTTCTTC. The whole variable domain, remainder taken from reference TRBV5-1 and TRBJ2-1, is KAGVTQTPRYLIKTRGQQVTLSCSPISGHRSVSWYQQTPGQGLQFLFEYFSETQRNKGNFPGRFSGRQFSNSRSEMNVSTLELGDSALYLCASSFGARPYNEQFFGPGTRLTVL.

This clone has just one count. The chain uses TRBV21-1 and TRBJ2-7; TRBD1, the D gene given by the table, was not confirmed from the DNA. TRBV21-1 is classified as a pseudogene. The CDR3 sequence is 15 residues long. CDR3 sequence: CASSTGQGSFYEQYF. CDR3 sequence (DNA): TGTGCCAGCAGCACCGGACAGGGGAGTTTCTACGAGCAGTACTTC.

The chain joins TRBV19 to TRBJ2-2, with a tentative D call TRBD2 (5 bases). V was clipped by 5 bases and J by 3 bases, with 10 bases between them. The CDR3 spans 14 residues. The germline V gene has CDR1 LNHDA and CDR2 SQIVND (reference sequence). CDR3 coding DNA: TGTGCCAGTAGTGTAGGAGCGGACACCGGGGAGCTGTTTTTT. This codes for CASSVGADTGELFF.

This sequence joins TRBV5-1 and TRBJ2-1, with 14 bases identical to TRBD2. This CDR3 region has 18 residues. V lost 2 bases and J lost 8; bases outside the gene matches: 12. CDR1 is SGHRS, CDR2 YFSETQ, per germline. The CDR3 sequence is CASSLPRQTSGGAYEQFF. The DNA of the CDR3 is TGCGCCAGCAGCTTACCCCGCCAGACTAGCGGGGGGGCTTATGAGCAGTTCTTC. Drawing the rest from reference TRBV5-1 and TRBJ2-1, the complete variable domain is KAGVTQTPRYLIKTRGQQVTLSCSPISGHRSVSWYQQTPGQGLQFLFEYFSETQRNKGNFPGRFSGRQFSNSRSEMNVSTLELGDSALYLCASSLPRQTSGGAYEQFFGPGTRLTVL.